Following are 30 T cell receptor beta chains from one sample sequenced in a study of persistence of HIV-infected CD4 T cells. An overlapping HIV-1 Gag peptide pool stimulated these cells at approximately 0.91 ug/peptide/mL. Sorting selected CD4+ T cells upregulating both CD40 ligand and CD69. The libraries were made with immunoSEQ version 4 in survey mode. Using immunoSEQ multiplex PCR, the repertoire was profiled, and TCRdb retains in-frame clones only, with some absent. The sample holds around 13,000 clones, under 70% seen once. These receptors' antigens are unknown. The material sequenced was CD4+ T cells sorted from PBMCs after roughly 17-hour stimulation, taken from a patient who received antiretroviral therapy. The receptor set was obtained from an adult man with HIV who was CMV-seropositive.

The chain joins TRBV4-3 to TRBJ2-6; tentatively, D is TRBD1 (7 bases). The V end lost 4 bases, the J end lost 5 bases, and 12 bases lay between the germline ends. The germline gives CDR1 LGHNA, CDR2 YSLEER. CDR3 length equals 15 residues. The CDR3 region is CASSPGGLWANVLTF. The CDR3, as DNA: TGCGCCAGCAGCCCAGGGGGGCTCTGGGCCAACGTCCTGACTTTC.

The chain has TRBV7-9 and TRBJ2-5; TRBD1 aligns across 9 bases. Per the germline V gene, CDR1 is SEHNR and CDR2 is FQNEAQ (reference sequence). This CDR3 has 15 residues. Trimming took 1 base from V and 4 from J; bases not matched to a gene: 4. CDR3 sequence: CASSLGDRDRETQYF. CDR3 coding DNA: TGTGCCAGCAGCTTAGGGGACAGGGACCGAGAGACCCAGTACTTC.

This clone was detected a few times. V is TRBV2 and J is TRBJ1-4; 10 nucleotides line up with TRBD1. The CDR3 length is 13 residues. The V and J ends lost 8 bases and 8 bases, in that order; junction bases with no gene match: 5. Per the germline V gene, CDR1 is SNHLY and CDR2 is FYNNEI. The CDR3, as DNA: TGTGCCAGCCGACAGGGGGCGAGGGAAAAACTGTTTTTT. It specifies CASRQGAREKLFF.

This chain uses TRBV6-5 with TRBJ1-4; TRBD1 matches at 8 bases. The CDR3 runs to 13 residues. Trimming removed 5 bases from V and 5 bases from J; junction bases left unmatched: 1. CDR1 and CDR2 from the germline V gene are MNHEY and SVGAGI. The CDR3 spells CASSRQGNEKLFF. CDR3 bases: TGTGCCAGCAGTCGACAGGGGAATGAAAAACTGTTTTTT.

V gene TRBV19 combines with J gene TRBJ2-3; D not certain. Looked up from germline, CDR1 is LNHDA and CDR2 is SQIVND (reference sequence). V was shortened by 6 bases and J by 4 bases, with 17 bases between the two germline ends. The CDR3 length is 15 residues. The CDR3 bases are TGTGCCAGTAGCAATCCCTTCGGTAAGGCAGATACGCAGTATTTT. Its translation is CASSNPFGKADTQYF.

This clone was counted only a few times. CDR3 region: CASSPGAGRRPYEQYF. The DNA for the CDR3 is TGCGCCAGCAGCCCTGGGGCCGGCCGCCGCCCCTACGAGCAGTACTTC. The J gene is TRBJ2-7, the V gene TRBV4-1; a possible D gene is TRBD1 (5 bases). Between the trimmed V and J ends, which lost 4 bases and 2 bases, there was a span of 18 bases. CDR3 length equals 16 residues. Germline V gene sequence: CDR1 MGHRA, CDR2 YSYEKL.

The J gene is TRBJ2-3, the V gene TRBV11-1; TRBD2 might be the D (7 bases). V was cut by 5 bases and J by 2 bases, with 14 bases left in between. The CDR3 is 15 residues long. The germline V gene has CDR1 SGHAT and CDR2 FQDESV (reference sequence). CDR3 DNA sequence: TGTGCCAGCAGCCCTAGGCGGGGGCCCACAGATACGCAGTATTTT. This translates into CASSPRRGPTDTQYF.

The chain is built from TRBV7-9 and TRBJ2-3; TRBD1 matches at 9 bases. The CDR3 sequence is 15 residues long. Per germline, CDR1 SEHNR and CDR2 FQNEAQ (reference sequence). The ends lost 5 bases at V and 1 base at J; junction bases unmatched: 4. CDR3 in amino acids: CASSPGTGRTDTQYF. The CDR3 coding sequence is TGTGCCAGCAGCCCGGGGACAGGGCGCACAGATACGCAGTATTTT.

This chain links TRBV27 with TRBJ2-4; 7 bases are shared with TRBD1. Germline V gene data show CDR1 as MNHEY and CDR2 as SMNVEV (reference sequence). Trimming removed 6 bases from V and 6 bases from J; junction bases left unmatched: 11. The CDR3 has 15 amino acids. CDR3 coding DNA: TGTGCCAGCAGCCCCCGGGACAGAATGAGAAACATTCAGTACTTC. This translates into CASSPRDRMRNIQYF.

This chain uses TRBV9 with TRBJ2-4, with 7 bases that match TRBD2. Germline V gives CDR1 SGDLS, CDR2 YYNGEE. The CDR3 length is 15 residues. V dropped 4 bases and J dropped 1; count of bases not matched to a gene: 5. CDR3 coding DNA: TGTGCCAGCAGCCCCCCGGGAGGCGCCAAAAACATTCAGTACTTC. Translated: CASSPPGGAKNIQYF.

V and J are TRBV7-9 and TRBJ1-2; tentatively, D is TRBD1 (5 bases). Germline V gene data show CDR1 as SEHNR and CDR2 as FQNEAQ (reference sequence). The germline V and J ends were trimmed by 0 bases and 5 bases, with 7 bases remaining between them. CDR3 length equals 13 residues. The CDR3 here is CASSLAGAYGYTF. The CDR3 coding sequence is TGTGCCAGCAGCTTAGCTGGGGCGTATGGCTACACCTTC.

This clone was picked up a small number of times. The chain combines TRBV30 with TRBJ2-7; 7 nucleotides match TRBD1. This CDR3 is 15 amino acids long. Trimming at V came to 3 bases and at J to 0 bases, leaving 8 bases not matched to a gene. CDR1 is GTSNPN and CDR2 is SVGIG in the germline V gene (reference sequence). DNA for the CDR3: TGTGCCTGGAGCTCTGGGACAGACAGCTCCTACGAGCAGTACTTC. This translates into CAWSSGTDSSYEQYF.

The rearrangement links TRBV27 to TRBJ1-2; a possible D gene is TRBD1 (6 bases). In germline, CDR1 is MNHEY, CDR2 SMNVEV (reference sequence). V lost 7 bases to trimming and J lost 4 bases, with 10 bases between them. CDR3 size: 12 residues. The CDR3 here is CASKTGSYGYTF. CDR3 coding DNA: TGTGCCAGCAAAACAGGGAGCTATGGCTACACCTTC.

The chain uses TRBV24-1 and TRBJ2-3; 8 bases fit TRBD1. Germline V CDR1 and CDR2: KGHDR, SFDVKD. The V and J ends lost 4 bases and 4 bases, in that order; junction bases with no gene match: 12. CDR3 length: 17 residues. The CDR3: CATSDPRTGFAPDTQYF. DNA for the CDR3: TGTGCCACCAGTGACCCTAGGACAGGGTTCGCACCAGATACGCAGTATTTT.

This clone was detected once. The V gene is TRBV13, the J gene TRBJ2-2; D gene ambiguous. This CDR3 spans 14 amino acids. Trimming took off 0 bases at V and 3 bases at J, with 5 bases between the two ends. Germline V gene data show CDR1 as PRHDT and CDR2 as FYEKMQ (reference sequence). The CDR3 region is CASSLGPYTGELFF. The CDR3 region has the DNA TGTGCCAGCAGCTTAGGCCCATACACCGGGGAGCTGTTTTTT. Based on the CDR3 plus reference TRBV13 and TRBJ2-2, the full variable domain is AAGVIQSPRHLIKEKRETATLKCYPIPRHDTVYWYQQGPGQDPQFLISFYEKMQSDKGSIPDRFSAQQFSDYHSELNMSSLELGDSALYFCASSLGPYTGELFFGEGSRLTVL.

The genes are TRBV25-1 and TRBJ1-1, with D perhaps matching TRBD1 (6 bases). Germline assignment: CDR1 MGHDK and CDR2 SYGVNS. This CDR3 spans 17 amino acids. DNA of the CDR3: TGTGCTTCACGGCCTCCTACGGGGAAGGGGCAGGGGAGAGTAGCTTTCTTT. This encodes CASRPPTGKGQGRVAFF.

This clone came up a few times. The chain couples TRBV19 to TRBJ2-1; the D is unclear. V gave up 4 bases and J gave up 0 bases, with 16 bases separating them. This CDR3 is 17 amino acids long. Germline-derived CDR1 and CDR2 are LNHDA and SQIVND (reference sequence). Written as DNA, the CDR3 is TGTGCCAGTAGTACCAAATCTGCGAATCCCTCCTACAATGAGCAGTTCTTC. This translates into CASSTKSANPSYNEQFF.

This clone was found once. The J gene is TRBJ1-1, the V gene TRBV6-1; D not resolved. The V gene's germline CDR1 is MNHNS and CDR2 SASEGT. Trimming shortened V by 2 bases and J by 1 base, and 5 bases separated the two germline ends. The CDR3 runs to 13 residues. CDR3 DNA sequence: TGTGCCAGCAGTGAAACTCGGAACACTGAAGCTTTCTTT. This encodes CASSETRNTEAFF.

The V and J genes are TRBV30 and TRBJ1-5; tentative D call: TRBD1 (5 bases). The CDR3 is made up of 15 amino acids. Germline CDR1 and CDR2: GTSNPN and SVGIG (reference sequence). V shed 3 bases and J shed 2 bases, with 14 bases lying between them. DNA for the CDR3: TGTGCCTGGAGGACCCGGGGGATGGGCAATCAGCCCCAGCATTTT. It specifies CAWRTRGMGNQPQHF.

The rearrangement uses TRBV18 and TRBJ1-1; D remains unclear. Per germline, CDR1 KGHSH and CDR2 LQKENI. V lost 3 bases and J lost 2, with 16 bases in between. The CDR3 loop spans 16 amino acids. The CDR3 loop reads CASSPSFSRVNTEAFF. The CDR3 DNA reads as TGTGCCAGCTCACCCTCATTTTCAAGGGTAAACACTGAAGCTTTCTTT.

Regarding this clone: Other DNA sequences of this sample code for an identical CDR3. The chain joins TRBV5-1 to TRBJ1-1; D gene uncertain. The CDR3 sequence is 13 residues long. Germline assignment: CDR1 SGHRS and CDR2 YFSETQ. The V end was cut by 0 bases, the J end by 5 bases, with 8 bases between. For the CDR3, the DNA is TGCGCCAGCAGCTTGGGGAGGGATACTGAAGCTTTCTTT. Translating it yields CASSLGRDTEAFF.

This clone is a singleton in its sample. V and J are TRBV18 and TRBJ1-5, with 8 bases identical to TRBD1. After removal of 3 bases from V and 6 bases from J, the junction contained 10 bases not matched to a gene. CDR3 length equals 16 residues. Germline assignment: CDR1 KGHSH and CDR2 LQKENI. The CDR3 is CASSPQQGVVSQPQHF. In DNA, the CDR3 is TGTGCCAGCTCACCCCAACAGGGGGTGGTGAGTCAGCCCCAGCATTTT.

The rearrangement links TRBV20-1 to TRBJ2-7, with no clear D. V lost 4 bases and J 6 bases, leaving 7 bases between the germline ends. Per germline, CDR1 DFQATT and CDR2 SNEGSKA (reference sequence). CDR3 size: 10 residues. Written as DNA, the CDR3 is TGCAGTGCTAACGCTCCCGAGCAGTACTTC. Translating it yields CSANAPEQYF.

The chain carries TRBV16 and TRBJ1-1; D gene ambiguous. The V gene's germline CDR1 is KGHSY and CDR2 FQNENV. The V end was cut by 4 bases, the J end by 4 bases, with 16 bases between. CDR3 length: 15 residues. This chain's CDR3 is CASSPTAGEGTEAFF. The CDR3 coding sequence is TGTGCCAGCAGCCCAACGGCAGGAGAAGGCACTGAAGCTTTCTTT.

This chain connects TRBV18 to TRBJ2-1, with D tentatively TRBD2 (5 bases). This CDR3 spans 15 amino acids. Trimming shortened V by 6 bases and J by 4 bases, and 16 bases separated the two germline ends. Per the germline V gene, CDR1 is KGHSH and CDR2 is LQKENI. The CDR3: CASSPSDSKYNEQFF. The CDR3, as DNA: TGTGCCAGCTCCCCTTCGGACTCGAAGTACAATGAGCAGTTCTTC.

The CDR3 loop is CASSLGGLAGRTDTQYF. CDR3 sequence (DNA): TGCGCCAGCAGCTTGGGAGGACTAGCGGGGAGGACAGATACGCAGTATTTT. The chain has TRBV5-1 and TRBJ2-3, with 12 bases fitting TRBD2. V dropped 0 bases and J dropped 3; count of bases not matched to a gene: 5. Germline values: CDR1 SGHRS, CDR2 YFSETQ. The CDR3 sequence is 17 residues long.

The CDR3: CAISDHGGRGRYGYTF. The CDR3, as DNA: TGTGCCATCAGTGATCACGGCGGGAGGGGCCGCTATGGCTACACCTTC. The chain links TRBV10-3 to TRBJ1-2, with a possible D match to TRBD1 (5 bases). CDR1 is ENHRY and CDR2 is SYGVKD in the germline V gene. Trimming left V 3 bases short and J 4 bases short, with 18 bases between. The CDR3 spans 16 residues.

V usage is TRBV3-1 (or the pseudogene TRBV3-2) and J usage is TRBJ1-3; D gene uncertain. The CDR3 is 15 residues long. Trimming stripped 0 bases from V and 4 bases from J, with 10 bases between. Germline loops: CDR1 LGHDT, CDR2 YNNKEL (reference sequence). The chain's CDR3 is CASSQDPGWGNTIYF. CDR3 coding DNA: TGTGCCAGCAGCCAAGACCCGGGGTGGGGAAACACCATATATTTT.

This clone has more than one count but fewer than ten. The CDR3 spells CASSALPGTANTEAFF. CDR3 in DNA: TGTGCCAGCAGTGCGTTACCCGGGACAGCGAACACTGAAGCTTTCTTT. The chain is built from TRBV6-1 and TRBJ1-1; 7 nucleotides match TRBD1. The CDR3 has 16 amino acids. Germline V gene data show CDR1 as MNHNS and CDR2 as SASEGT. Trimming at V came to 4 bases and at J to 1 base, leaving 9 bases not matched to a gene.

The chain has TRBV4-1 and TRBJ1-1, with D hard to call. This CDR3 has 16 residues. The germline gives CDR1 MGHRA, CDR2 YSYEKL. Trimming took off 4 bases at V and 5 bases at J, with 20 bases between the two ends. The CDR3 nucleotides read TGCGCCAGCAGCCCCGAGGTGGCTCGGGGATTAACTGAAGCTTTCTTT. Translated, it gives CASSPEVARGLTEAFF.